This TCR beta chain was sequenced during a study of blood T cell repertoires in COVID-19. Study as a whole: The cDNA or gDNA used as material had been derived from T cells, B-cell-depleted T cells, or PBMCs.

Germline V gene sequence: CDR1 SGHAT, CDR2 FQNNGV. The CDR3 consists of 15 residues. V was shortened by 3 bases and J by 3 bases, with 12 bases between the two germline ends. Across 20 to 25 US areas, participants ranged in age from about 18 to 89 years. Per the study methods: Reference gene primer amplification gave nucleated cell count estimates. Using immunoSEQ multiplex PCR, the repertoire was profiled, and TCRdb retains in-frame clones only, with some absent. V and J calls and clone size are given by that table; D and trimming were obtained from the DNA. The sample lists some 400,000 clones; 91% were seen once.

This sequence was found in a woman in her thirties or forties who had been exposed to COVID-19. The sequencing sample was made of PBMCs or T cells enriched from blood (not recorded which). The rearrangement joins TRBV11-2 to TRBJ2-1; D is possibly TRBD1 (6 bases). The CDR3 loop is CASSFVDRNYNEQFF. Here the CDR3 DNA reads TGTGCCAGCAGCTTCGTGGACAGAAACTACAATGAGCAGTTCTTC.